The clone carrying this T cell receptor beta chain showed up just a few times. At one end, the junction sequence differs from germline, possibly due to a read error. RNA transcripts served as template for amplifying TCR beta CDR3 sequences. HTBI primers were employed in first-round RT-PCR, then a second-round multiplex PCR followed. TCRdb called the multiplex PCR reads again in MiXCR, with one record for every CDR3 protein. Here the sample spans about 660,000 distinct CDR3 sequences, over 40% being singletons. Germline CDR1 reads ENHRY; CDR2 reads SYGVKD. The CDR3 consists of 20 residues. The data were obtained in a study of Graves' ophthalmopathy and Graves' hyperthyroidism.

The V and J genes are TRBV10-3 and TRBJ2-6; TRBD2 aligns across 9 bases. This receptor was taken from an adult man with Graves' ophthalmopathy. The sequencing input was peripheral blood. CDR3 sequence (DNA): TGTGCCAGCAGTCCCGCGAGGCTAGCGGGAAGACACTCTGGGGCCAACGTCCTGACTTTC. It codes for CASSPARLAGRHSGANVLTF.